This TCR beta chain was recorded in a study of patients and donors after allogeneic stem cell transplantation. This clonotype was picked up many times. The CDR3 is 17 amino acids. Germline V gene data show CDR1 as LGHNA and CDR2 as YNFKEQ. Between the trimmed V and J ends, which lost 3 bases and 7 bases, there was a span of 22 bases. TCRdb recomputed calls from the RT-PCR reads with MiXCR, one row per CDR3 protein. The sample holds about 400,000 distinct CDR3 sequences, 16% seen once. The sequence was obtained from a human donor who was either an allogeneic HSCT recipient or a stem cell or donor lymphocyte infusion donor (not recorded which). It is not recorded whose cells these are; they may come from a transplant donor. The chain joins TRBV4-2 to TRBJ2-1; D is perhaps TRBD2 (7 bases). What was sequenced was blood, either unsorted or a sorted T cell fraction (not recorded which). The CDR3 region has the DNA TGTGCCAGCAGCCAGGTTGAAGGGGGGGCTGGTCCTAATGAGCAGTTCTTC. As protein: CASSQVEGGAGPNEQFF.